The T cell receptor beta chain described here comes from a study of T cell changes during pregnancy in multiple sclerosis (dated by TCRdb to 2018 to 2020). Regarding the complete study: Changes in the T cell repertoire over the course of pregnancy were examined in this study in women with multiple sclerosis.

The library came from the immunoSEQ multiplex PCR assay. TCRdb took this table from immuneACCESS and kept in-frame rearrangements with V and J called. Such tables lack part of the clones; where checked against another copy, unresolved V genes explain under half of the gap, and the rest is unexplained. The sample contains over 55,000 clones, 92% of them found a single time. Clones ranked in the top ten supply about 2.5% of the sample. Of note for this clone: Which antigen it targets is not known. Base-call qualities are not available, and no considerably larger clone is one nucleotide away.

The germline ends are 8 bases apart after V is trimmed by 5 bases and J by 3 bases. The germline V gene provides CDR1 MNHEY and CDR2 SVGAGI. Taken from cysteine to phenylalanine, the CDR3 has 13 residues. Of the read, only the CDR3 DNA is kept; its 39 bases are in frame from base 1. This receptor was obtained from a female donor with multiple sclerosis, enrolled in a pregnancy study. The sequence is built from TRBV6-5 and TRBJ1-5; the D gene remains uncertain. Material: peripheral blood, obtained in the first trimester of pregnancy. DNA sequence: TGTGCCAGCAGTCCTGCGTTCAATCAGCCCCAGCATTTT. It translates as CASSPAFNQPQHF.